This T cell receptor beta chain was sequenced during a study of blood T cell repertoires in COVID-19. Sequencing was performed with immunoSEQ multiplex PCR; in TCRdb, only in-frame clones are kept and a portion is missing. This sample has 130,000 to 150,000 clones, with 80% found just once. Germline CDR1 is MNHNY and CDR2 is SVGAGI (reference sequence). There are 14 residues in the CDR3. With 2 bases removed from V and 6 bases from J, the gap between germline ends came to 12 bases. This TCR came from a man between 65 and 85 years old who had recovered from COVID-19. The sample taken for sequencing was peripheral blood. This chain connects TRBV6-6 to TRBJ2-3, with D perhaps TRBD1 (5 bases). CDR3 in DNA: TGTGCCAGCAGTTACCAGGGCTTAGGGGATACGCAGTATTTT. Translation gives CASSYQGLGDTQYF.